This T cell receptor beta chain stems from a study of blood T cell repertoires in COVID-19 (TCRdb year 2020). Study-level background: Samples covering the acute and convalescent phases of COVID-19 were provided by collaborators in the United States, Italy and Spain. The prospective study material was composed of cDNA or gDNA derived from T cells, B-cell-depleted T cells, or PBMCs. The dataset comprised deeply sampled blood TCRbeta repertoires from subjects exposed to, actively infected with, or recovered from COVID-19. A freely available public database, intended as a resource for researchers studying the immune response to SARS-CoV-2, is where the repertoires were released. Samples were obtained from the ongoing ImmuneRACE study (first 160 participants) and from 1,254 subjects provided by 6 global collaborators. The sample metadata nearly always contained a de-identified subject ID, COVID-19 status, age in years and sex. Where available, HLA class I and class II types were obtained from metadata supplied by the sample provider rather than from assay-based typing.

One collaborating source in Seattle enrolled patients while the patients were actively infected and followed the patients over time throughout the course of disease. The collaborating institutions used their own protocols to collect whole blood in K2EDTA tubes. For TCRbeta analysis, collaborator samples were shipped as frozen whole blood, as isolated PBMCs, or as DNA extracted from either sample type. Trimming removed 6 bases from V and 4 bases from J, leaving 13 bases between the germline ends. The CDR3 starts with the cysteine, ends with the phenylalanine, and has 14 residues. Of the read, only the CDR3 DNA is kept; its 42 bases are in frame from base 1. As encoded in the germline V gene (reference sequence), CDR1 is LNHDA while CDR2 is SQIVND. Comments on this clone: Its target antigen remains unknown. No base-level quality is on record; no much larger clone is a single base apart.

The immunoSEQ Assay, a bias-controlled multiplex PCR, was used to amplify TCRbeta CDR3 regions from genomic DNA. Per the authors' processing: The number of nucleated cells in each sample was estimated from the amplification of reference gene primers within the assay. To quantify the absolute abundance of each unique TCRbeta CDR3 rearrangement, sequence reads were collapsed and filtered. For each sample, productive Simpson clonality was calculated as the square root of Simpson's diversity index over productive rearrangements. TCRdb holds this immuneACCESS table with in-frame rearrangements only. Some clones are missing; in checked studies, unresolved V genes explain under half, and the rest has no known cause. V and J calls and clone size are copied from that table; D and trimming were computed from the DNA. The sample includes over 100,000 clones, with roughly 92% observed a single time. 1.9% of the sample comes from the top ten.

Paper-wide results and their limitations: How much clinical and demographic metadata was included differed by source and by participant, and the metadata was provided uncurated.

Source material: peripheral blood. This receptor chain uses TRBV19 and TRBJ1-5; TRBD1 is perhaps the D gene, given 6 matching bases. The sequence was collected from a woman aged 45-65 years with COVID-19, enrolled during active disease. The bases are TGTGCCAGTAGAACCGACAGGTTTAATCAGCCCCAGCATTTT. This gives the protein CASRTDRFNQPQHF.